Listed here are 28 T cell receptor beta chains from one sample, sequenced in a study of human T cells and chemical hapten exposure. Described time point: pre-sensitization, week 0. The treatment denotes: therapeutic diphenylcyclopropenone sensitization with weekly scalp DPC. Each CDR3 protein gets one entry after TCRdb re-called the RACE reads with MiXCR. The repertoire holds about 260,000 distinct CDR3 sequences, about 9.4% seen once, with less than 3% in the top ten. This specimen consisted of whole blood, obtained in connection with sensitization to the hapten diphenylcyclopropenone (DPC). These receptor sequences come from a woman between 40 and 50 years old with alopecia areata. Some clones in this sample may be carry-over from other donors' samples.

There are a few counts of this clonotype. V gene TRBV12-3 or TRBV12-4 combines with J gene TRBJ2-7, with D perhaps TRBD1 (5 bases). V was trimmed by 5 bases and J by 2 bases, leaving 13 bases between them. CDR3 size: 14 residues. The CDR3 loop reads CASSGRRVAYEQYF. The CDR3 DNA is TGTGCCAGCAGTGGACGCAGGGTCGCCTACGAGCAGTACTTC.

The V and J genes are TRBV2 and TRBJ2-1, with TRBD2 matching over 12 bases. This CDR3 contains 16 residues. Germline V gene sequence: CDR1 SNHLY, CDR2 FYNNEI. V was clipped by 5 bases and J by 9 bases; unmatched bases: 11. This CDR3 reads CASSPPTSGRIGEQFF. The CDR3 region has the DNA TGTGCCAGCAGTCCCCCGACTAGCGGGAGAATCGGTGAGCAGTTCTTC.

V usage is TRBV27 and J usage is TRBJ1-1; 7 bases align to TRBD1. This CDR3 is built from 18 residues. V lost 0 bases, J lost 0 bases, and 10 bases stayed unmatched. In germline, CDR1 is MNHEY, CDR2 SMNVEV (reference sequence). The CDR3 reads CASSLSGTGALMNTEAFF. Written as DNA, the CDR3 is TGTGCCAGCAGTTTATCCGGCACAGGGGCCCTAATGAACACTGAAGCTTTCTTT.

This chain's CDR3 is CASSSSGTEGEQYF. The CDR3 DNA reads TGCGCCAGCAGCTCATCCGGGACAGAGGGGGAGCAGTACTTC. This chain uses TRBV5-1 with TRBJ2-7, with TRBD1 matching over 7 bases. Trimming at V came to 3 bases and at J to 7 bases, leaving 10 bases not matched to a gene. Germline V gives CDR1 SGHRS, CDR2 YFSETQ. CDR3 size: 14 residues.

In its sample, this clonotype was seen a few times. The chain uses TRBV5-5 and TRBJ2-7; perhaps D is TRBD1 or TRBD2 (5 bases each). Germline V gene lookup returns CDR1 SGHKS and CDR2 YYEKEE (reference sequence). V dropped 2 bases and J dropped 2 bases, with 14 bases sitting between them. This CDR3 has 15 amino acids. CDR3 sequence (DNA): TGTGCCAGCAGCTTAGCGGCAGGGATCACCTACGAGCAGTACTTC. As protein: CASSLAAGITYEQYF.

This clonotype was seen ten or more times. This rearrangement joins TRBV12-3 or TRBV12-4 to TRBJ2-7; 9 bases align to TRBD1. The junction had 9 bases not matched to a gene; V was cut back by 6 bases and J by 9 bases. CDR3 length: 13 residues. The CDR3 nucleotides read TGTGCCAGCAGCTACGGACAGGGGACGGGGCAGTACTTC. As protein: CASSYGQGTGQYF.

The chain couples TRBV29-1 to TRBJ1-4; unclear D gene. V was trimmed by 6 bases and J by 0 bases, leaving 11 bases between them. Germline CDR1 SQVTM, CDR2 ANQGSEA. The CDR3 is made up of 14 amino acids. The DNA of the CDR3 is TGCAGCGTATCGCCGGGGACAACTAATGAAAAACTGTTTTTT. It specifies CSVSPGTTNEKLFF.

This clonotype was observed a few times. The V call is TRBV28, the J call TRBJ2-2; possibly TRBD1 for D (5 bases). The CDR3 is 11 amino acids. Per germline, CDR1 MDHEN and CDR2 SYDVKM. With 6 bases removed from V and 6 bases from J, the gap between germline ends came to 5 bases. The CDR3 here is CASRTAGELFF. The CDR3 coding sequence is TGTGCCAGCAGGACAGCCGGGGAGCTGTTTTTT.

This clonotype was observed a handful of times. The chain links TRBV6-6 to TRBJ2-7; D unclear. Germline V CDR1 and CDR2: MNHNY, SVGAGI (reference sequence). CDR3 length: 16 amino acids. V lost 2 bases, J lost 2 bases, and 16 bases lay in between. This CDR3 reads CASSYTRGRLAYEQYF. In nucleotides, the CDR3 is TGTGCCAGCAGTTACACAAGAGGACGGTTGGCCTACGAGCAGTACTTC.

This clonotype was observed many times. The chain has TRBV6-5 and TRBJ2-5; 8 bases fit TRBD1. In germline, CDR1 is MNHEY, CDR2 SVGAGI. Trimming removed 7 bases from V and 4 bases from J; junction bases left unmatched: 2. CDR3 length: 12 amino acids. CDR3 bases: TGTGCCAGCATCACAGGGGGAGAGACCCAGTACTTC. This sequence encodes CASITGGETQYF.

The chain combines TRBV12-3 or TRBV12-4 with TRBJ1-4, with D possibly being TRBD1 (6 bases). This CDR3 has 14 residues. Trimming cost V 6 bases and J 8 bases, with 16 bases left between them. The CDR3 loop reads CASRYGQSAEKLFF. The CDR3 DNA reads as TGTGCCAGCAGATACGGACAGTCAGCCGAAAAACTGTTTTTT.

This clonotype was picked up a small number of times. The chain couples TRBV20-1 to TRBJ2-3, with 9 bases that match TRBD1. V gave up 8 bases and J gave up 3 bases; unmatched junction bases: 9. This CDR3 is 14 amino acids long. Germline V gives CDR1 DFQATT, CDR2 SNEGSKA (reference sequence). The CDR3 reads CSPMDRGWTDTQYF. For the CDR3, the DNA is TGCAGTCCCATGGACAGGGGTTGGACAGATACGCAGTATTTT.

This rearrangement joins TRBV5-4 to TRBJ1-2, with 9 bases fitting TRBD1. Trimming took 0 bases from V and 12 from J; bases not matched to a gene: 9. Per germline, CDR1 SGHNT and CDR2 YYREEE (reference sequence). CDR3 size: 14 residues. CDR3 loop: CASSLANRDRADTF. The CDR3 DNA follows: TGTGCCAGCAGCTTGGCTAACCGGGACAGGGCTGACACCTTC.

In this sample, this clonotype turned up many times. The V and J genes are TRBV9 and TRBJ2-1; perhaps TRBD1 as D (5 bases). This CDR3 comprises 15 residues. V lost 2 bases, J lost 0 bases, and 9 bases lay in between. Germline CDR1 and CDR2: SGDLS and YYNGEE. For the CDR3, the DNA is TGTGCCAGCAGCGTCGATACAGGCTCCTACAATGAGCAGTTCTTC. Residues: CASSVDTGSYNEQFF.

This clonotype was seen a handful of times. The V call is TRBV10-3, the J call TRBJ2-7, with TRBD2 matching 9 bases. The CDR3 is made up of 15 amino acids. Germline CDR1 and CDR2: ENHRY and SYGVKD. V trimming: 7 bases; J trimming: 1 base; junction bases outside the gene matches: 8. This CDR3 is CAITATSGASYEQYF. DNA for the CDR3: TGTGCCATCACCGCGACTAGCGGCGCGTCCTACGAGCAGTACTTC.

This clonotype was observed at least ten times. The V gene is TRBV7-2, the J gene TRBJ1-2; 10 positions agree with TRBD1. Germline CDR1 is SGHTA and CDR2 is FQGNSA. V lost 4 bases and J lost 4; bases outside the gene matches: 6. The CDR3 is 15 residues long. The CDR3 nucleotides are TGTGCCAGCAGCTCACAGACAGGGGGCGGCTATGGCTACACCTTC. This gives the protein CASSSQTGGGYGYTF.

The rearrangement joins TRBV6-2 or TRBV6-3 to TRBJ2-1; 9 bases are a match to TRBD2. From germline, CDR1 is MNHEY and CDR2 SVGEGT. The V gene end was trimmed by 0 bases and the J gene end by 6 bases; junction bases not matched to a gene: 12. The CDR3 totals 18 residues. The CDR3 nucleotides are TGTGCCAGCAGTTACTCCGTAGCGGGAGCCAACCCCGTCAATGAGCAGTTCTTC. It codes for CASSYSVAGANPVNEQFF.

A note on this clonotype: The junction does not match germline at one end; this may be a read error. The chain uses TRBV7-7 and TRBJ2-7; 9 nucleotides match TRBD2. The CDR3 is made up of 16 amino acids. Germline CDR1 is SSHAT and CDR2 is FNYEAQ (reference sequence). Written as DNA, the CDR3 is TGTGCTAGCAGCCAGAATCCGGGACTAGCAATAGGCGAGCAGTACTTC. Its protein is CASSQNPGLAIGEQYF.

In its sample, this clonotype was seen a few times. This chain uses TRBV6-1 with TRBJ2-1; 13 bases agree with TRBD2. Per the germline V gene, CDR1 is MNHNS and CDR2 is SASEGT. V was pared by 0 bases and J by 6 bases, with 2 bases of the junction left unmatched. The CDR3 extends over 16 amino acids. The CDR3 bases are TGTGCCAGCAGTGAAGCCCGACTAGCGGGAGGCAATGAGCAGTTCTTC. It is translated as CASSEARLAGGNEQFF.

The table lists this clonotype with a few counts. The rearrangement links TRBV12-3 or TRBV12-4 to TRBJ1-3; the D is unclear. Trimming shortened V by 5 bases and J by 0 bases, and 11 bases separated the two germline ends. The CDR3 runs to 15 residues. CDR3 loop: CASSPPSSSGNTIYF. Written as DNA, the CDR3 is TGTGCCAGCAGTCCCCCCAGCAGCTCTGGAAACACCATATATTTT.

The chain couples TRBV9 to TRBJ2-3; 9 nucleotides match TRBD1. J lost 0 bases, V lost 4 bases, and 12 bases had no gene match. The CDR3 has 18 amino acids. Germline-derived CDR1 and CDR2 are SGDLS and YYNGEE. CDR3 protein: CASSPWTGARLSTDTQYF. CDR3 DNA: TGTGCCAGCAGCCCCTGGACAGGGGCCCGGTTAAGCACAGATACGCAGTATTTT.

This clonotype was observed many times. The V call is TRBV7-2, the J call TRBJ2-7, with 7 bases that match TRBD2. Trimming cost V 0 bases and J 5 bases; bases outside gene matches: 4. The CDR3 has 14 amino acids. Germline loops: CDR1 SGHTA, CDR2 FQGNSA. CDR3: CASSLAGGPNEQYF. The DNA for the CDR3 is TGTGCCAGCAGCTTAGCGGGAGGGCCCAACGAGCAGTACTTC.

The chain carries TRBV5-1 and TRBJ1-5, with a tentative D call TRBD1 (5 bases). V shed 4 bases and J shed 3 bases, with 8 bases lying between them. CDR1 is SGHRS, CDR2 YFSETQ, per germline. The CDR3 totals 13 residues. This chain's CDR3 is CASSPGFNQPQHF. The CDR3, as DNA: TGCGCCAGCAGCCCAGGGTTCAATCAGCCCCAGCATTTT.

This CDR3 is CASSLVPQAAGGVQDTQYF. The CDR3 DNA sequence: TGTGCCAGCAGCTTAGTCCCTCAGGCCGCGGGAGGCGTTCAAGATACGCAGTATTTT. The genes are TRBV7-2 and TRBJ2-3; 8 bases fit TRBD2. The CDR3 runs 19 residues. CDR1 SGHTA and CDR2 FQGNSA come from the germline V gene. V was pared by 1 base and J by 5 bases, with 17 bases of the junction left unmatched.

This clonotype was detected a few times. The chain employs TRBV4-2 and TRBJ2-2; 9 nucleotides agree with TRBD2. J was trimmed by 1 base and V by 4 bases; bases with no gene match: 4. The V gene's germline CDR1 is LGHNA and CDR2 YNFKEQ. The CDR3 has 16 amino acids. This CDR3 reads CASSPSGIQNTGELFF. For the CDR3, the DNA is TGTGCCAGCAGCCCTAGCGGGATCCAGAACACCGGGGAGCTGTTTTTT.

This chain links TRBV7-2 with TRBJ2-6; no clear D. The CDR3 extends over 14 amino acids. The V gene's germline CDR1 is SGHTA and CDR2 FQGNSA. V was shortened by 3 bases and J by 0 bases, with 3 bases between the two germline ends. CDR3 sequence: CASSFDSGANVLTF. The CDR3 coding sequence is TGTGCCAGCAGCTTCGACTCTGGGGCCAACGTCCTGACTTTC. Full variable domain (remainder filled in from reference TRBV7-2 and TRBJ2-6): GAGVSQSPSNKVTEKGKDVELRCDPISGHTALYWYRQSLGQGLEFLIYFQGNSAPDKSGLPSDRFSAERTGGSVSTLTIQRTQQEDSAVYLCASSFDSGANVLTFGAGSRLTVL.

The rearrangement uses TRBV5-1 and TRBJ1-1, with D possibly TRBD1 on 5 matching bases. V was trimmed by 0 bases and J by 6 bases, leaving 12 bases between them. Germline loops: CDR1 SGHRS, CDR2 YFSETQ. This CDR3 is built from 14 residues. Here the CDR3 reads CASSLGGAIAEAFF. CDR3 nucleotide sequence: TGCGCCAGCAGCTTGGGAGGGGCGATCGCTGAAGCTTTCTTT.

The V gene is TRBV3-1, the J gene TRBJ2-6; D gene ambiguous. Germline V gene lookup returns CDR1 LGHDT and CDR2 YNNKEL (reference sequence). The CDR3 covers 17 residues. Trimming removed 4 bases at V and 4 bases at J, with 17 bases between. The CDR3 sequence: CASSLSPRFSGANVLTF. The CDR3 DNA is TGTGCCAGCAGCCTCTCACCGCGGTTCTCCGGGGCCAACGTCCTGACTTTC.